This T cell receptor (beta chain) is from a study of blood T cell repertoires in COVID-19 (dated by TCRdb to the early 2020s). Notes on the research overall: The collaborator samples originated in the United States, Italy and Spain and spanned the acute and convalescent phases of COVID-19. Where available, HLA class I and class II types were taken from metadata supplied by the sample provider and were not determined by assay-based typing. The sample metadata nearly always contained a de-identified subject ID, COVID-19 status, age in years and sex. The material from the prospective study consisted of cDNA or gDNA derived from T cells, B-cell-depleted T cells, or PBMCs. The repertoires were released in a freely available public database intended as a resource for research on the immune response to SARS-CoV-2. The dataset comprised deeply sampled blood TCRbeta repertoires from subjects exposed to, actively infected with, or recovered from COVID-19. Samples were obtained from the ongoing ImmuneRACE study (first 160 participants) and from 1,254 subjects provided by 6 global collaborators. The study at large found these results: The quantity of clinical and demographic metadata differed by source and by participant and was supplied without curation.

Whole blood was collected in K2EDTA tubes by collaborating institutions according to the institutions' own protocols. For TCRbeta analysis, collaborators shipped samples in one of three forms: frozen whole blood, isolated PBMCs, or DNA extracted from either of those sample types. TCRbeta CDR3 regions were amplified from genomic DNA by means of the immunoSEQ Assay, a bias-controlled multiplex PCR. The study's own analysis went as follows. The number of nucleated cells in each sample was estimated from the amplification of reference gene primers within the assay. Sequence reads were collapsed and filtered to measure the absolute abundance of every unique TCRbeta CDR3 rearrangement. For each sample, productive Simpson clonality was calculated as the square root of Simpson's diversity index over productive rearrangements. TCRdb obtained this table from immuneACCESS and retained in-frame rearrangements with V and J assigned. These tables miss some clones; where compared with another copy, unresolved V genes account for less than half of the shortfall, and the remainder is unexplained. The D gene and trimming were derived from the DNA, and the V and J assignments and clone size from that table. The sample records about 280,000 clones, roughly 87% of which are singletons. Of the sample, roughly 15% is held by the ten largest clones.

From cysteine to phenylalanine, the CDR3 is 14 amino acids long. Only CDR3 DNA remains: 42 bases, in frame from the first base. V sheds 5 bases and J sheds 6 bases, leaving 16 bases between their ends. Taken from the germline V gene (reference sequence), the CDR1 and CDR2 loops are MNHEY and SMNVEV. Points on this clone: Its antigen has not been determined. No qualities accompany the bases; no much larger clone lies one base away.

Sequencing was done on a sample of peripheral blood. The V gene is TRBV27 and the J gene is TRBJ2-5; the D gene lacks a confident call. The TCR originated in a human donor in a cohort sampled during active COVID-19. The DNA is TGTGCCAGCAGTCCCGGTCGATTGTCAAAGACCCAGTACTTC. It encodes CASSPGRLSKTQYF.